Ten or more counts support the clone carrying this T cell receptor beta chain. iRepertoire HTBI primers and Arm-PCR of CDR3 regions built TCR beta libraries. TCRdb re-called the multiplex PCR reads with MiXCR, one entry per CDR3 protein. The sample includes some 340,000 distinct CDR3 sequences, 10% to 15% of them seen just once. The sample belongs to a study of regulatory T cells in long-lasting Graves disease. On the study more broadly: Antithyroid drug use was under 3 months in newly diagnosed Graves' patients.

Documented time point: newly diagnosed GD, antithyroid drugs for less than 3 months. Isolated PBMC RNA provided the starting material for the TCR library. Another study also made use of these data, one on T cells in Graves' hyperthyroidism and ophthalmopathy. This second study says: The HTBI primer set served for first-round RT-PCR of the TCR CDR3. Stable hyperthyroidism and ophthalmopathy were separated using 13 V-J signatures.

The receptor was derived from a woman aged 18-29 years with Graves disease. The source was peripheral blood mononuclear cells (PBMCs), collected at new diagnosis, from a patient treated with antithyroid drugs.

The CDR3 DNA sequence: TGCAGTGCTAGAGATTCGGAGCGGAGGGTTTACAATGAGCAGTTCTTC. Translation gives CSARDSERRVYNEQFF. The chain recombines TRBV20-1 with TRBJ2-1, with D tentatively TRBD2 (6 bases). CDR1 is DFQATT, CDR2 SNEGSKA, per germline (reference sequence). Between the trimmed V and J ends, which lost 0 bases and 4 bases, there was a span of 16 bases. This CDR3 has 16 amino acids.